A selection of T cell receptor beta chains follows, all from one sample in a study of shared clonotypes between healthy human individuals. Generated by immunoSEQ multiplex PCR, the TCRdb table keeps only in-frame clones and is missing some. The sample contains over 800,000 clones, almost 95% of which appear only once. The sequenced material came from naive CD8+ T cells sorted from blood. The receptors here all came from a man aged 30 to 39 in good health. Each CDR3 is given with its conserved first and last residue. A D gene is named only where the DNA matches it firmly. Only some rows state a clone size, as once, few, many or a class for expanded clones.

j_call clone_size d_call v_call cdr3_aa cdr3_nt
TRBJ2-7 NA NA TRBV27 CASSPAVLTYEQYF TGTGCCAGCAGTCCCGCCGTGCTGACCTACGAGCAGTACTTC
TRBJ2-2 NA NA TRBV27 CASRPSSGLTGELFF TGTGCCAGCAGGCCGAGTAGCGGCTTAACCGGGGAGCTGTTTTTT
TRBJ2-1 NA NA TRBV15 CATGGWDGNYEQFF TGTGCCACCGGGGGGTGGGACGGTAACTATGAGCAGTTCTTC
TRBJ2-5 NA TRBD2 TRBV6-4 CASSDGGREETQYF TGTGCCAGCAGTGATGGCGGGAGGGAGGAGACCCAGTACTTC
TRBJ1-1 NA NA TRBV7-8 CASSPTTGPNTEAFF TGTGCCAGCAGCCCCACGACGGGACCAAACACTGAAGCTTTCTTT
TRBJ2-3 NA NA TRBV6-1 CASSSPPALDTQYF TGTGCCAGCAGCTCCCCTCCGGCGCTCGATACGCAGTATTTT
TRBJ2-7 NA NA TRBV9 CASSAQTGEQYF TGTGCCAGCAGCGCCCAAACCGGCGAGCAGTACTTC
TRBJ2-2 NA NA TRBV4-3 CASSQERLLAAGRRTGELFF TGCGCCAGCAGCCAAGAAAGGTTGCTCGCGGCGGGTCGCCGAACCGGGGAGCTGTTTTTT
TRBJ2-5 NA NA TRBV6-6 CASSYSWTAGETQYF TGTGCCAGCAGTTACTCATGGACAGCAGGAGAGACCCAGTACTTC
TRBJ2-1 NA TRBD1 TRBV29-1 CSGTGYEQFF TGCTCCGGGACAGGGTATGAGCAGTTCTTC
TRBJ2-5 NA TRBD1 TRBV27 CASSPGWGTEETQYF TGTGCCAGCAGCCCCGGGTGGGGGACAGAAGAGACCCAGTACTTC
TRBJ2-5 NA NA TRBV2 CASSPGQLYQETQYF TGTGCCAGCAGTCCCGGACAGCTGTACCAAGAGACCCAGTACTTC
TRBJ2-7 NA NA TRBV11-2 CASSQGHLSSYEQYF TGTGCCAGCAGCCAGGGGCACCTTAGCTCCTACGAGCAGTACTTC
TRBJ1-2 few NA TRBV6-1 CASKTLAASNYGYTF TGTGCCAGCAAGACGTTAGCGGCATCTAACTATGGCTACACCTTC
TRBJ1-5 NA TRBD1 TRBV6-1 CATRQGESQPQHF TGTGCCACCAGACAGGGGGAAAGCCAGCCCCAGCATTTT